Listed here are 23 T cell receptor beta chains from one sample, sequenced in a study of glioma-infiltrating T cells. TCR alpha and beta CDR3 regions were amplified from RNA using iRepertoire nested multiplex PCR. TCRdb independently ran MiXCR on the multiplex PCR reads; one entry per CDR3 protein. The data contain approximately 5,800 distinct CDR3 sequences, 40% to 55% of them singletons. The sequencing input was glioma tissue, nonneoplastic brain tissue, or PBMCs (not recorded which). The receptors stem from a human donor with low-grade glioma or glioblastoma, undergoing nonglioma brain surgery, or in good health (not recorded which).

This clonotype has a handful of counts. The chain joins TRBV3-1 to TRBJ2-1, with D possibly matching TRBD2 (5 bases). Germline V gene data show CDR1 as LGHDT and CDR2 as YNNKEL (reference sequence). V was clipped by 1 base and J by 7 bases, with 8 bases between them. CDR3 length equals 13 residues. The CDR3 reads CASSQVGVNEQFF. Here the CDR3 DNA reads TGTGCCAGCAGCCAAGTCGGGGTTAATGAGCAGTTCTTC.

CDR3 DNA: TGTGCCAGCTCGGAGCTACTGAACACCGGGGAGCTGTTTTTT. Translating it yields CASSELLNTGELFF. The chain employs TRBV27 and TRBJ2-2, with D hard to call. This CDR3 has 14 residues. The V gene lost 8 bases and the J gene lost 1 base, with 11 bases spanning the gap. CDR1 MNHEY and CDR2 SMNVEV come from the germline V gene (reference sequence).

This clonotype was observed many times. The chain is built from TRBV7-9 and TRBJ2-1, with 13 bases matching TRBD2. Looked up from germline, CDR1 is SEHNR and CDR2 is FQNEAQ (reference sequence). This CDR3 spans 18 amino acids. V dropped 5 bases and J dropped 8; count of bases not matched to a gene: 15. CDR3 nucleotide sequence: TGTGCCAGCAGCCCACTACCTGGACTAGCGGGAGTCGGTCATGAGCAGTTCTTC. Residues: CASSPLPGLAGVGHEQFF.

This clonotype came up once. Given a much more abundant clone one base away, this may be a read error. The CDR3: CSIRGDRNTGELFF. The CDR3 coding sequence is TGCAGCATAAGGGGCGATCGGAACACCGGGGAGCTGTTTTTT. The rearrangement links TRBV29-1 to TRBJ2-2, with D perhaps TRBD1 (5 bases). The germline V gene encodes CDR1 SQVTM and CDR2 ANQGSEA. V lost 8 bases and J 1 base, leaving 14 bases between the germline ends. CDR3 length: 14 residues.

This clonotype was detected many times. The chain has TRBV7-8 and TRBJ2-7; possibly TRBD2 for D (5 bases). The CDR3 contains 14 residues. Deletions cut 0 bases from V and 0 bases from J, with 6 bases between. CDR1 SGHVS and CDR2 FQNEAQ come from the germline V gene. In nucleotides, the CDR3 is TGTGCCAGCAGCTTAGCCACTAGCTCCTACGAGCAGTACTTC. Translation: CASSLATSSYEQYF. Complete variable domain (other parts from reference TRBV7-8 and TRBJ2-7): GAGVSQSPRYKVAKRGQDVALRCDPISGHVSLFWYQQALGQGPEFLTYFQNEAQLDKSGLPSDRFFAERPEGSVSTLKIQRTQQEDSAVYLCASSLATSSYEQYFGPGTRLTVT.

The gene calls are TRBV6-8 and TRBJ1-1; TRBD1 might be the D (5 bases). The length of the CDR3 is 14 residues. Germline V gives CDR1 MNHGY, CDR2 SAAAGT. With 2 bases removed from V and 1 base from J, the gap between germline ends came to 8 bases. CDR3 coding DNA: TGTGCCAGCAGTTACAGGGACGAGAACACTGAAGCTTTCTTT. This gives the protein CASSYRDENTEAFF.

Within the sample, this clonotype is medium-sized. This chain links TRBV24-1 with TRBJ2-5; no reliable D call. CDR3 length: 13 residues. Germline CDR1 and CDR2: KGHDR and SFDVKD. Trimming stripped 4 bases from V and 5 bases from J, with 10 bases between. This chain's CDR3 is CATSESPRETQYF. The CDR3 DNA reads TGTGCCACCAGTGAATCGCCCCGGGAGACCCAGTACTTC.

This clonotype was recorded many times. V gene TRBV18 combines with J gene TRBJ2-5, with 12 bases identical to TRBD2. The CDR3 covers 19 residues. The germline gives CDR1 KGHSH, CDR2 LQKENI. Unmatched junction bases numbered 20, after V lost 7 bases and J lost 5 bases. The CDR3 loop is CASLGREGLAGKGGETQYF. The DNA for the CDR3 is TGTGCCAGCTTGGGGCGCGAAGGACTAGCGGGAAAAGGAGGTGAGACCCAGTACTTC.

By frequency in the sample, this clonotype is medium-sized. Here the CDR3 reads CASSQDGRLGYTF. CDR3 coding DNA: TGTGCCAGCAGCCAAGACGGACGATTGGGCTACACCTTC. The chain is built from TRBV7-9 and TRBJ1-2; the D is unclear. Looked up from germline, CDR1 is SEHNR and CDR2 is FQNEAQ (reference sequence). Between the trimmed V and J ends, which lost 5 bases and 8 bases, there was a span of 15 bases. The CDR3 sequence is 13 residues long.

J is TRBJ2-1 and V is TRBV20-1; 9 bases match TRBD2. Per the germline V gene, CDR1 is DFQATT and CDR2 is SNEGSKA (reference sequence). V lost 0 bases, J lost 8 bases, and 8 bases stayed unmatched. This CDR3 is built from 15 residues. This CDR3 is CSARDIGASGDEQFF. CDR3 bases: TGCAGTGCTAGAGATATTGGGGCTAGCGGGGATGAGCAGTTCTTC.

This clonotype was seen ten or more times. This sequence joins TRBV29-1 and TRBJ1-3, with 8 bases that match TRBD1. The CDR3 is made up of 15 amino acids. Unmatched junction bases numbered 11, after V lost 3 bases and J lost 7 bases. Germline V gives CDR1 SQVTM, CDR2 ANQGSEA. The CDR3, as DNA: TGCAGCGTTGAGAGTGCGCAGGGGGCACGGAACACCATATATTTT. Translation gives CSVESAQGARNTIYF.

This clonotype qualifies as medium-sized (0.01 to 0.1%). This sequence joins TRBV28 and TRBJ1-4; 7 nucleotides agree with TRBD1. The CDR3 covers 14 residues. Looked up from germline, CDR1 is MDHEN and CDR2 is SYDVKM. V was clipped by 7 bases and J by 8 bases; unmatched bases: 10. The CDR3 nucleotides read TGTGCCAGCACCTCCGACAGGGATTACGAAAAACTGTTTTTT. This translates into CASTSDRDYEKLFF.

This clonotype is termed medium-sized (0.01 to 0.1%). V usage is TRBV27 and J usage is TRBJ2-7; tentative D call: TRBD1 (6 bases). Per the germline V gene, CDR1 is MNHEY and CDR2 is SMNVEV (reference sequence). V was cut by 1 base and J by 5 bases, with 9 bases left in between. The CDR3 has 13 amino acids. CDR3 region: CASSLYRADEQYF. CDR3 in DNA: TGTGCCAGCAGTTTATACAGGGCGGACGAGCAGTACTTC.

The chain links TRBV27 to TRBJ2-3, with 10 bases aligning to TRBD2. The J segment lost 1 base and the V segment lost 5 bases, leaving 6 bases of the junction unmatched. The CDR3 extends over 16 amino acids. The germline V gene has CDR1 MNHEY and CDR2 SMNVEV (reference sequence). The CDR3 spells CASSVLAGGGTDTQYF. The CDR3 DNA reads TGTGCCAGCAGTGTTTTAGCGGGGGGAGGCACAGATACGCAGTATTTT.

The J gene is TRBJ1-5, the V gene TRBV28; tentatively, D is TRBD1 (5 bases). Per the germline V gene, CDR1 is MDHEN and CDR2 is SYDVKM. This CDR3 is 15 amino acids long. V was shortened by 5 bases and J by 5 bases, with 16 bases between the two germline ends. CDR3 loop: CASSPRDPIDQPQHF. The CDR3 nucleotides read TGTGCCAGCAGTCCCCGGGACCCTATTGATCAGCCCCAGCATTTT.

This clonotype was recorded at least ten times. The chain has TRBV19 and TRBJ2-2, with 10 positions matching TRBD2. With V trimmed by 10 bases and J by 6 bases, 14 bases remained unmatched. The CDR3 is 16 amino acids. CDR1 is LNHDA and CDR2 is SQIVND in the germline V gene (reference sequence). The CDR3 nucleotides are TGTGCCACCGCCCGTGGGCTAGCGGGAGATTCCGGGGAGCTGTTTTTT. This gives the protein CATARGLAGDSGELFF.

CDR3 coding DNA: TGTGCCAGCATTGGGGCAGTTGCCGCTGGCTACACCTTC. Amino acid sequence: CASIGAVAAGYTF. This sequence joins TRBV27 and TRBJ1-2, with D possibly being TRBD1 (5 bases). The length of the CDR3 is 13 residues. V lost 7 bases, J lost 7 bases, and 16 bases lay in between. Germline CDR1 reads MNHEY; CDR2 reads SMNVEV (reference sequence).

By sample share, this clonotype is medium-sized. The V gene is TRBV24-1, the J gene TRBJ2-2; no firm D call. Germline V gives CDR1 KGHDR, CDR2 SFDVKD. The CDR3 sequence is 14 residues long. V gave up 4 bases and J gave up 1 base, with 6 bases separating them. CDR3 bases: TGTGCCACCAGTGAGGCAGTGAACACCGGGGAGCTGTTTTTT. Translated, it gives CATSEAVNTGELFF.

CDR3 sequence: CASSQDLGQGTDTQYF. CDR3 bases: TGTGCCAGCAGCCAAGACCTTGGACAGGGCACAGATACGCAGTATTTT. V usage is TRBV3-1 and J usage is TRBJ2-3; TRBD1 aligns across 7 bases. The germline gives CDR1 LGHDT, CDR2 YNNKEL (reference sequence). This CDR3 contains 16 residues. After removal of 0 bases from V and 1 base from J, the junction contained 4 bases not matched to a gene.

This clonotype was picked up many times. The V call is TRBV28, the J call TRBJ2-7; either TRBD1 or TRBD2 may supply D (6 bases each). Per the germline V gene, CDR1 is MDHEN and CDR2 is SYDVKM. The V and J ends lost 3 bases and 7 bases respectively, with 16 bases between them. The CDR3 has 14 residues. CDR3 in amino acids: CASSLRGVRGEQYF. Here the CDR3 DNA reads TGTGCCAGCAGTTTGAGGGGGGTCCGGGGGGAGCAGTACTTC.

This clonotype ranks as large. The chain combines TRBV28 with TRBJ1-5; D not resolved. CDR3 length: 12 residues. Trimming cost V 7 bases and J 5 bases, with 9 bases left between them. Germline CDR1 reads MDHEN; CDR2 reads SYDVKM. DNA of the CDR3: TGTGCCAGCAACCGCGTACATCAGCCCCAGCATTTT. Amino acids: CASNRVHQPQHF.

Turning to this clonotype: A much larger clone is a single base away; this may be a read error. The J gene is TRBJ1-3, the V gene TRBV29-1; D is unresolved. The germline CDR1 and CDR2 sequences are SQVTM and ANQGSEA. The CDR3 sequence is 11 residues long. CDR3 in amino acids: CSVHRGKTIYF. CDR3 nucleotides: TGCAGCGTTCACCGGGGAAAAACCATATATTTT.

This clonotype occurred a few times. This chain connects TRBV27 to TRBJ1-1; D gene unclear. The ends were cut back, 6 bases at V and 4 bases at J, with 9 bases in the middle. Germline V gives CDR1 MNHEY, CDR2 SMNVEV (reference sequence). This CDR3 region has 12 residues. In DNA form, the CDR3 reads TGTGCCAGCAGCCCAGGCAGCACTGAAGCTTTCTTT. Protein product: CASSPGSTEAFF.